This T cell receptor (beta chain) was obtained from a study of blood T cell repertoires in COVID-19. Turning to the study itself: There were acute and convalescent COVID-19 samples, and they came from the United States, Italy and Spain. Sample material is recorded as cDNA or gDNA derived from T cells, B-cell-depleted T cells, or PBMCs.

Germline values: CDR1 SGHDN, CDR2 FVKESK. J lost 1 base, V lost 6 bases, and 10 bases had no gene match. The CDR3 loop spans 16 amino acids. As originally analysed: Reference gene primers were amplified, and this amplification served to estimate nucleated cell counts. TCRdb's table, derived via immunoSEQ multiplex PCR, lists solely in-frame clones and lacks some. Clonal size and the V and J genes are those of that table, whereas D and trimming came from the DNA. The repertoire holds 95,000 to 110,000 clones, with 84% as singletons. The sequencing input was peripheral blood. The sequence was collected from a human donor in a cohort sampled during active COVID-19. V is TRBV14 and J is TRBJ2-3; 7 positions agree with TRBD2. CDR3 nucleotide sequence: TGTGCCAGCAGTCACAGGAGACTAGCTCGCACAGATACGCAGTATTTT. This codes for CASSHRRLARTDTQYF.